These T cell receptor beta chains were read from a single sample in a study of blood T cell repertoires in COVID-19. Sequencing was performed with immunoSEQ multiplex PCR; in TCRdb, only in-frame clones are kept and a portion is missing. This sample yields about 210,000 clones, of which approximately 78% are seen a single time; approximately 8.7% belongs to the top ten. Sequences were obtained from PBMCs or T cells enriched from blood (not recorded which). The receptors were gathered from a man aged 40-50 years who had recovered from COVID-19. Both conserved end residues are part of each CDR3. The D gene is left open where the match is weak. A row's size may be missing; if present it is once, few, many or a size class.

V: TRBV2; size: NA; J: TRBJ1-6; D: NA; DNA: TGTGCCAGCAGTGACCAGCGGAATTCACCCCTCCACTTT; CDR3: CASSDQRNSPLHF
V: TRBV5-4; size: NA; J: TRBJ2-1; D: NA; DNA: TGTGCCAGCAGCTTGGACTTACGGGAAGCAGGGCAGTTCTTC; CDR3: CASSLDLREAGQFF
V: TRBV29-1; size: once; J: TRBJ2-7; D: TRBD1; DNA: TGCAGCGTTGATCATAGGGACAGGGGCTTCTACGAGCAGTACTTC; CDR3: CSVDHRDRGFYEQYF
V: TRBV5-5; size: NA; J: TRBJ1-2; D: NA; DNA: TGTGCCAGCAGCATTCCAGGGGCGCGTGGCTACACCTTC; CDR3: CASSIPGARGYTF
V: TRBV9; size: NA; J: TRBJ1-1; D: NA; DNA: TGTGCCAGCAGCGTGCAGGCCGGTACTGAAGCTTTCTTT; CDR3: CASSVQAGTEAFF
V: TRBV19; size: few; J: TRBJ1-3; D: NA; DNA: TGTGCCAGTACCCTCGCAGGGTACGGAAACACCATATATTTT; CDR3: CASTLAGYGNTIYF
V: TRBV13; size: NA; J: TRBJ2-7; D: NA; DNA: TGTGCCAGCAGCGCCGCGGACAGCTACGAGCAGTACTTC; CDR3: CASSAADSYEQYF
V: TRBV5-4; size: NA; J: TRBJ1-1; D: TRBD1; DNA: TGTGCCAGCAGCCTACAGGGGGCAGGAGCTGAAGCTTTCTTT; CDR3: CASSLQGAGAEAFF
V: TRBV3-1/TRBV3-2; size: NA; J: TRBJ2-7; D: TRBD2; DNA: TGTGCCAGCAGCCAAGATTTACGGGGAGGGACCTACGAGCAGTACTTC; CDR3: CASSQDLRGGTYEQYF
V: TRBV18; size: NA; J: TRBJ1-1; D: NA; DNA: TGTGCCAGCGTCACCACCACAGGGTCGAGAACTGAAGCTTTCTTT; CDR3: CASVTTTGSRTEAFF
V: TRBV6-6; size: NA; J: TRBJ1-2; D: TRBD1; DNA: TGTGCCAGCAGGCCCCGCGGAGGGGGCAATGGCTACACCTTC; CDR3: CASRPRGGGNGYTF
V: TRBV6-4; size: once; J: TRBJ2-1; D: TRBD2; DNA: TGTGCCAGCAGCACAGTCTGGCGGGGGGCCCTCAATGAGCAGTTCTTC; CDR3: CASSTVWRGALNEQFF
V: TRBV10-3; size: NA; J: TRBJ2-1; D: TRBD2; DNA: TGTGCCATCAGTGGTGGATTGGGGGGGTACAATGAGCAGTTCTTC; CDR3: CAISGGLGGYNEQFF
V: TRBV19; size: NA; J: TRBJ1-5; D: TRBD1; DNA: TGTGCCAGTAGTTTACAGGGGTTGCATCAGCCCCAGCATTTT; CDR3: CASSLQGLHQPQHF
V: TRBV3-1/TRBV3-2; size: NA; J: TRBJ2-7; D: NA; DNA: TGTGCCAGCAGCGGAGGGACGGAAGTCTACGAGCAGTACTTC; CDR3: CASSGGTEVYEQYF
V: TRBV10-2; size: NA; J: TRBJ2-2; D: NA; DNA: TGCGCCAGCAGGGTGGGGGGGCCCCAGGCCGGGGAGCTGTTTTTT; CDR3: CASRVGGPQAGELFF
V: TRBV11-2; size: few; J: TRBJ1-5; D: NA; DNA: TGTGCCAGCAGCTTAAGTACAGGCAATCAGCCCCAGCATTTT; CDR3: CASSLSTGNQPQHF
V: TRBV6-5; size: NA; J: TRBJ2-7; D: NA; DNA: TGTGCCAGCAGACTAGGAGGCTCCTCCTACGAGCAGTACTTC; CDR3: CASRLGGSSYEQYF
V: TRBV12-3/TRBV12-4; size: NA; J: TRBJ1-2; D: TRBD1; DNA: TGTGCCAGCAGTTTAACAGGGGCTGGCTACACCTTC; CDR3: CASSLTGAGYTF
V: TRBV5-4; size: NA; J: TRBJ2-2; D: TRBD2; DNA: TGTGCCAGCAGCTCAAAGAAGCTAGCGGGAGGGAACACCGGGGAGCTGTTTTTT; CDR3: CASSSKKLAGGNTGELFF
V: TRBV5-1; size: NA; J: TRBJ1-1; D: NA; DNA: TGCGCCAGCAGCCCACAGGGTCGCACTGAAGCTTTCTTT; CDR3: CASSPQGRTEAFF
V: TRBV6-5; size: NA; J: TRBJ1-1; D: NA; DNA: TGTGCCAGCAGGGGGTCTGCGGGACGAAGCACTGAAGCTTTCTTT; CDR3: CASRGSAGRSTEAFF
V: TRBV7-9; size: NA; J: TRBJ2-1; D: TRBD2; DNA: TGTGCCAGCAGCTCACTAGCGGGAGAGGGGTACAATGAGCAGTTCTTC; CDR3: CASSSLAGEGYNEQFF
V: TRBV19; size: NA; J: TRBJ2-1; D: NA; DNA: TGTGCCAGTAACGGAGGGGGGGCCTACAATGAGCAGTTCTTC; CDR3: CASNGGGAYNEQFF
V: TRBV30; size: NA; J: TRBJ1-6; D: NA; DNA: TGTGCCTGGATAGCCTCAGGACTAGGGGCGAATTCACCCCTCCACTTT; CDR3: CAWIASGLGANSPLHF
V: TRBV7-9; size: NA; J: TRBJ1-1; D: TRBD1; DNA: TGTGCCAGCAGCGCCCAGGGGGGAACTGAAGCTTTCTTT; CDR3: CASSAQGGTEAFF